This entry lists 20 T cell receptor beta chains sequenced from one sample in a study of cytomegalovirus exposure and HLA in healthy donors. Use of 60 Vbeta and 13 Jbeta primers characterized the PCR. TCRdb's table, derived via immunoSEQ multiplex PCR, lists solely in-frame clones and lacks some. Among 210,000 or so clones, around 80% were seen once, and the ten largest hold approximately 0.49%. The material sequenced was PBMCs. The receptors stem from a boy younger than 18 in good health and CMV-seronegative.

V usage is TRBV9 and J usage is TRBJ1-4; D unclear. V dropped 9 bases and J dropped 8 bases, with 17 bases sitting between them. The CDR3 consists of 13 residues. Germline CDR1 SGDLS, CDR2 YYNGEE. DNA for the CDR3: TGTGCCATCCGACCCGAAGACGGGGAAAAACTGTTTTTT. Its protein product is CAIRPEDGEKLFF.

This clone has just one count. V and J are TRBV7-3 and TRBJ1-2; 7 nucleotides line up with TRBD1. Germline V gene lookup returns CDR1 SGHTA and CDR2 FQGTGA. V lost 3 bases and J lost 5; bases outside the gene matches: 6. The CDR3 is made up of 14 amino acids. The CDR3 here is CASSLLATGYGYTF. The CDR3 DNA reads TGTGCCAGCAGCTTGTTAGCGACAGGGTATGGCTACACCTTC. The whole variable domain, filled in from reference TRBV7-3 and TRBJ1-2, reads GAGVSQTPSNKVTEKGKYVELRCDPISGHTALYWYRQSLGQGPEFLIYFQGTGAADDSGLPNDRFFAVRPEGSVSTLKIQRTERGDSAVYLCASSLLATGYGYTFGSGTRLTVV.

The V gene is TRBV6-5, the J gene TRBJ2-2; 7 bases fit TRBD2. From germline, CDR1 is MNHEY and CDR2 SVGAGI. Trimming took 6 bases from V and 0 from J; bases not matched to a gene: 4. This CDR3 comprises 15 residues. CDR3 sequence: CASRASGANTGELFF. The CDR3 DNA reads as TGTGCCAGCAGGGCTAGCGGCGCGAACACCGGGGAGCTGTTTTTT.

This chain uses TRBV7-9 with TRBJ2-3; a weak D match, TRBD2 (5 bases). The V end lost 5 bases, the J end lost 1 base, and 13 bases lay between the germline ends. This CDR3 is 15 amino acids long. Looked up from germline, CDR1 is SEHNR and CDR2 is FQNEAQ (reference sequence). The CDR3 DNA reads TGTGCCAGCAGCCCGGCAGTGGAGGGCACAGATACGCAGTATTTT. It codes for CASSPAVEGTDTQYF.

This clone was counted a single time. This chain uses TRBV2 with TRBJ1-2; D remains ambiguous. The germline gives CDR1 SNHLY, CDR2 FYNNEI. The CDR3 is 14 residues long. V lost 4 bases, J lost 4 bases, and 13 bases lay in between. CDR3 loop: CASSVMTPVYGYTF. The CDR3 DNA is TGTGCCAGCAGTGTTATGACTCCCGTCTATGGCTACACCTTC.

As concerns this clone: Relative to the germline gene, one junction end is altered; a read error may explain this. The chain combines TRBV7-9 with TRBJ1-2; D unresolved. Germline assignment: CDR1 SEHNR and CDR2 FQNEAQ (reference sequence). The CDR3 has 12 amino acids. The CDR3 loop is CASSSSGYVYTF. Here the CDR3 DNA reads TGTGCCAGCAGCAGCTCGGGGTATGTCTACACCTTC.

This clone was observed a handful of times. V and J are TRBV7-9 and TRBJ2-1; 12 nucleotides align to TRBD1. Looked up from germline, CDR1 is SEHNR and CDR2 is FQNEAQ (reference sequence). The CDR3 covers 16 residues. The V gene end was trimmed by 3 bases and the J gene end by 5 bases; junction bases not matched to a gene: 5. The CDR3 loop is CASSFGTGGDDNEQFF. For the CDR3, the DNA is TGTGCCAGCAGCTTTGGGACAGGGGGCGACGACAATGAGCAGTTCTTC.

This clone has a single count. The gene calls are TRBV6-1 and TRBJ2-3; TRBD2 aligns across 9 bases. Losses at the gene ends were 6 bases for V and 5 bases for J; bases not matched to a gene: 3. Looked up from germline, CDR1 is MNHNS and CDR2 is SASEGT. The CDR3 is 13 residues long. As DNA, the CDR3 is TGTGCCAGCAGGGGTAGCGGGAGAGATACGCAGTATTTT. Translating it yields CASRGSGRDTQYF.

This chain connects TRBV30 to TRBJ1-4; tentative D call: TRBD1 (5 bases). The CDR3 has 14 amino acids. V was pared by 2 bases and J by 8 bases, with 15 bases between. Germline V gene lookup returns CDR1 GTSNPN and CDR2 SVGIG (reference sequence). As DNA, the CDR3 is TGTGCCTGGAGTAGGACACCGGAGAGCGAAAAACTGTTTTTT. It translates to CAWSRTPESEKLFF.

This clone was detected a few times. V and J are TRBV5-1 and TRBJ2-5; D call uncertain. The CDR3 has 11 amino acids. With 5 bases removed from V and 5 bases from J, the gap between germline ends came to 7 bases. The germline CDR1 and CDR2 sequences are SGHRS and YFSETQ. In DNA, the CDR3 is TGCGCCAGCAGTCAGGCGGAGACCCAGTACTTC. Its translation is CASSQAETQYF.

This clone was recorded only once. The chain has TRBV7-2 and TRBJ2-2; 9 bases agree with TRBD2. In germline, CDR1 is SGHTA, CDR2 FQGNSA. V lost 5 bases and J lost 6; bases outside the gene matches: 7. This CDR3 region has 15 residues. The CDR3 nucleotides read TGTGCCAGCAGCGTTGGACTAGCGATTGCCGGGGAGCTGTTTTTT. This encodes CASSVGLAIAGELFF.

This clone was recorded only once. The chain links TRBV2 to TRBJ2-5, with 12 bases matching TRBD2. Trimming took 7 bases from V and 7 from J; bases not matched to a gene: 7. Germline values: CDR1 SNHLY, CDR2 FYNNEI. The length of the CDR3 is 14 residues. The CDR3 bases are TGTGCCAGCACCTGGACTAGCGGGGCAGGGACCCAGTACTTC. Its protein product is CASTWTSGAGTQYF.

The chain combines TRBV25-1 with TRBJ1-1; the match to TRBD1 covers 9 bases. Trimming took 10 bases from V and 0 from J; bases not matched to a gene: 9. Germline V gene data show CDR1 as MGHDK and CDR2 as SYGVNS. There are 15 residues in the CDR3. The CDR3 DNA sequence: TGTGCCATCTCAGGACAGGGGTTCATGAACACTGAAGCTTTCTTT. It translates to CAISGQGFMNTEAFF. Looking up the rest from reference TRBV25-1 and TRBJ1-1 gives the full variable domain: EADIYQTPRYLVIGTGKKITLECSQTMGHDKMYWYQQDPGMELHLIHYSYGVNSTEKGDLSSESTVSRIRTEHFPLTLESARPSHTSQYLCAISGQGFMNTEAFFGQGTRLTVV.

This rearrangement joins TRBV5-4 to TRBJ2-1, with TRBD2 identical over 9 bases. Germline CDR1 reads SGHNT; CDR2 reads YYREEE (reference sequence). There are 15 residues in the CDR3. The junction had 0 bases not matched to a gene; V was cut back by 2 bases and J by 0 bases. The CDR3 region is CASSFSGSSYNEQFF. The CDR3 nucleotides are TGTGCCAGCAGCTTTAGCGGGAGCTCCTACAATGAGCAGTTCTTC.

This rearrangement joins TRBV4-1 to TRBJ2-3; TRBD2 aligns across 7 bases. V shed 4 bases and J 0 bases; nucleotides not matched to a gene: 7. This CDR3 spans 16 amino acids. Per germline, CDR1 MGHRA and CDR2 YSYEKL. CDR3: CASSRLAGSSTDTQYF. CDR3 coding DNA: TGCGCCAGCAGCCGGTTAGCGGGCTCTAGCACAGATACGCAGTATTTT.

The V call is TRBV13, the J call TRBJ2-1; 8 bases are shared with TRBD2. CDR1 is PRHDT, CDR2 FYEKMQ, per germline (reference sequence). The CDR3 spans 17 residues. The ends lost 4 bases at V and 7 bases at J; junction bases unmatched: 15. As DNA, the CDR3 is TGTGCCAGCAGCTCGACCTCGGGAGGGCGCGCTCGGAATGAGCAGTTCTTC. Translated, it gives CASSSTSGGRARNEQFF. The variable domain in full, with the rest retrieved from reference TRBV13 and TRBJ2-1, is AAGVIQSPRHLIKEKRETATLKCYPIPRHDTVYWYQQGPGQDPQFLISFYEKMQSDKGSIPDRFSAQQFSDYHSELNMSSLELGDSALYFCASSSTSGGRARNEQFFGPGTRLTVL.

The chain uses TRBV6-1 and TRBJ1-4; D is possibly TRBD1 (6 bases). Germline V gene data show CDR1 as MNHNS and CDR2 as SASEGT. Deletions cut 8 bases from V and 7 bases from J, with 20 bases between. The CDR3 loop spans 15 amino acids. CDR3 DNA sequence: TGTGCCAGCCGAAGAGTGCGGACAGCAGGTGAAAAACTGTTTTTT. It encodes CASRRVRTAGEKLFF.

The V gene is TRBV11-2, the J gene TRBJ1-6; unclear D gene. Germline assignment: CDR1 SGHAT and CDR2 FQNNGV. The CDR3 consists of 16 residues. With 0 bases removed from V and 7 bases from J, the gap between germline ends came to 13 bases. This chain's CDR3 is CASSLDLGAANSPLHF. The CDR3 region has the DNA TGTGCCAGCAGCTTAGATCTAGGCGCAGCCAATTCACCCCTCCACTTT.

In nucleotides, the CDR3 is TGTGCCAGCAGCTCGTCAGGGTCGTTGGCTGGCTACACCTTC. As protein: CASSSSGSLAGYTF. The chain employs TRBV7-9 and TRBJ1-2; tentative D call: TRBD1 (5 bases). The CDR3 contains 14 residues. The germline V gene has CDR1 SEHNR and CDR2 FQNEAQ (reference sequence). The V end lost 4 bases, the J end lost 7 bases, and 16 bases lay between the germline ends.

This chain uses TRBV5-4 with TRBJ1-2, with D possibly matching TRBD1 (5 bases). CDR1 and CDR2 from the germline V gene are SGHNT and YYREEE (reference sequence). The V end lost 5 bases, the J end lost 8 bases, and 19 bases lay between the germline ends. The CDR3 covers 14 residues. CDR3 protein: CASRSSAGFGGYTF. CDR3 sequence (DNA): TGTGCCAGCAGATCCTCTGCAGGGTTTGGAGGCTACACCTTC.